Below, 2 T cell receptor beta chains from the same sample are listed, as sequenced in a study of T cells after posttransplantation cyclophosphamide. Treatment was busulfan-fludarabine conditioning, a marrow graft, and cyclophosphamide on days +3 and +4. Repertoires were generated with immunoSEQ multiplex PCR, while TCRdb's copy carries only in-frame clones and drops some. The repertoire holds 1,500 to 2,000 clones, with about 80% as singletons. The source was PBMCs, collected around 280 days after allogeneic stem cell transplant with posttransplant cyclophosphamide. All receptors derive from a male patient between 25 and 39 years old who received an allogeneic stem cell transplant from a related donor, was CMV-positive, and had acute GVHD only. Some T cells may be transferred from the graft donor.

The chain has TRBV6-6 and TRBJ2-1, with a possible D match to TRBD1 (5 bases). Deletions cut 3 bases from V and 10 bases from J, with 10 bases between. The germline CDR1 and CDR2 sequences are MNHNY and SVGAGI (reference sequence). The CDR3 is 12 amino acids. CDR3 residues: CASSYKRGEQFF. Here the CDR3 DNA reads TGTGCCAGCAGTTATAAAAGGGGCGAGCAGTTCTTC.

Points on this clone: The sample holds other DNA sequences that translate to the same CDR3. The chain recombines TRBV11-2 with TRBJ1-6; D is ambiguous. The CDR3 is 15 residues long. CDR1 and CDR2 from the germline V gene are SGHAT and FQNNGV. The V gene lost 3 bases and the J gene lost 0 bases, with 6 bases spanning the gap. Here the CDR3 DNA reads TGTGCCAGCAGCTTCTCGAGCTCCTATAATTCACCCCTCCACTTT. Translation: CASSFSSSYNSPLHF.